This T cell receptor beta chain derives from a study of CD8+CD57+ T cells in acquired aplastic anemia. This clonotype was observed a few times. Using genomic DNA as the template, TCR beta VDJ and CDR3 profiling was carried out. A single record per CDR3 protein comes from TCRdb applying MiXCR to the reads. The sample consists of 150,000 to 200,000 distinct CDR3 sequences, approximately 48% of them appearing once. The sequenced patients had an expansion of CD8+CD57+ cells seen by flow cytometry. Material for sequencing was sorted CD4+, CD8+, or CD8+CD57+ T cells (not recorded which) from PBMCs. This TCR was recovered from a human donor with aplastic anemia.

The CDR3 nucleotides read TGCAGTGCCCACCTTAATGCCCGGGACCAGTATGGCTACACCTTC. Its protein product is CSAHLNARDQYGYTF. The rearrangement uses TRBV20-1 and TRBJ1-2; perhaps TRBD1 as D (5 bases). The CDR3 is 15 residues long. Germline-derived CDR1 and CDR2 are DFQATT and SNEGSKA (reference sequence). Trimming removed 6 bases from V and 5 bases from J, with 22 bases in between.